The next 12 T cell receptor beta chains were all read from a single sample in a study of blood T cell repertoires in COVID-19. Clones were sequenced by immunoSEQ multiplex PCR, and TCRdb holds only the in-frame ones, with some missing. The table has some 120,000 clones, 80% to 90% seen once. Sequenced input: peripheral blood. The source is a man in his 70s with active or convalescent COVID-19.

The rearrangement joins TRBV7-2 to TRBJ2-3, with 7 bases identical to TRBD1. Trimming cost V 1 base and J 0 bases; bases outside gene matches: 1. The CDR3 runs 15 residues. Per germline, CDR1 SGHTA and CDR2 FQGNSA. As DNA, the CDR3 is TGTGCCAGCAGCTTAGGGGGACAGAGCACAGATACGCAGTATTTT. Its translation is CASSLGGQSTDTQYF.

V is TRBV29-1 and J is TRBJ2-7, with D possibly matching TRBD2 (6 bases). V lost 8 bases to trimming and J lost 9 bases, with 23 bases between them. This CDR3 is 13 amino acids long. Looked up from germline, CDR1 is SQVTM and CDR2 is ANQGSEA. In DNA, the CDR3 is TGCAGCATCGACACCGCCGGGGGTATGGGGCAGTACTTC. This codes for CSIDTAGGMGQYF.

CDR3: CASSGRGVRGSNQPQHF. For the CDR3, the DNA is TGTGCCAGCAGTGGCAGGGGAGTCCGTGGGAGCAATCAGCCCCAGCATTTT. The chain has TRBV6-1 and TRBJ1-5, with a tentative D call TRBD1 (6 bases). The CDR3 has 17 residues. V lost 4 bases and J 1 base, leaving 17 bases between the germline ends. Germline V gives CDR1 MNHNS, CDR2 SASEGT.

The chain carries TRBV15 and TRBJ2-7, with D possibly being TRBD1 (5 bases). The CDR3 is made up of 15 amino acids. The V and J ends lost 3 bases and 1 base respectively, with 13 bases between them. Germline V CDR1 and CDR2: LNHNV, YYDKDF (reference sequence). CDR3 loop: CATSRLGRSSYEQYF. As DNA, the CDR3 is TGTGCCACCAGCAGGTTGGGGCGTAGTTCCTACGAGCAGTACTTC.

The chain joins TRBV5-5 to TRBJ2-7, with 11 bases matching TRBD1. The CDR3 extends over 15 amino acids. The germline CDR1 and CDR2 sequences are SGHKS and YYEKEE (reference sequence). V was pared by 2 bases and J by 2 bases, with 3 bases of the junction left unmatched. The CDR3 coding sequence is TGTGCCAGCAGCTTCCGGGACAGGGGGACCTACGAGCAGTACTTC. Protein product: CASSFRDRGTYEQYF.

The chain uses TRBV28 and TRBJ1-5; TRBD1 matches 7 bases. The CDR3 is 14 amino acids. The V gene's germline CDR1 is MDHEN and CDR2 SYDVKM. The trim removed 6 bases at V and 4 bases at J, leaving 6 bases unmatched. The CDR3 is CASRLTGKNQPQHF. DNA of the CDR3: TGTGCCAGCAGACTGACAGGGAAGAATCAGCCCCAGCATTTT.

The chain combines TRBV3-1 (or the pseudogene TRBV3-2) with TRBJ2-3; 8 bases are shared with TRBD2. With 6 bases clipped from V and 8 bases from J, the junction kept 10 bases outside the gene matches. The CDR3 is 14 amino acids. The germline V gene has CDR1 LGHDT and CDR2 YNNKEL (reference sequence). CDR3 amino acids: CASRTGGRFGTQYF. In DNA, the CDR3 is TGTGCCAGCAGAACAGGCGGGAGGTTCGGTACGCAGTATTTT.

The J gene is TRBJ2-1, the V gene TRBV6-4, with no clear D. Looked up from germline, CDR1 is MRHNA and CDR2 is SNTAGT. The CDR3 loop spans 13 amino acids. V lost 6 bases and J 9 bases, leaving 15 bases between the germline ends. The DNA for the CDR3 is TGTGCCAGCAGCCCATCTGAGGCGCGTGAGCAGTTCTTC. It is translated as CASSPSEAREQFF.

J is TRBJ1-2 and V is TRBV6-6; no reliable D call. Germline V gene sequence: CDR1 MNHNY, CDR2 SVGAGI (reference sequence). V was clipped by 4 bases and J by 10 bases, with 16 bases between them. The CDR3 is 13 amino acids. In DNA, the CDR3 is TGTGCCAGCAGTTCCCCACAGCAGCCGAACTACACCTTC. Protein product: CASSSPQQPNYTF.

V gene TRBV4-1 combines with J gene TRBJ1-3; 7 bases fit TRBD1. The germline gives CDR1 MGHRA, CDR2 YSYEKL. This CDR3 region has 16 residues. The J segment lost 2 bases and the V segment lost 0 bases, leaving 4 bases of the junction unmatched. CDR3 amino acids: CASSQDPGGTGNTIYF. The CDR3, as DNA: TGCGCCAGCAGCCAAGACCCAGGGGGTACTGGAAACACCATATATTTT.

The chain carries TRBV5-1 and TRBJ2-1, with 7 positions matching TRBD2. Germline V lookup: CDR1 SGHRS, CDR2 YFSETQ. The CDR3 covers 14 residues. V was clipped by 4 bases and J by 0 bases; unmatched bases: 1. The CDR3 loop is CASSRDYSYNEQFF. CDR3 nucleotide sequence: TGCGCCAGCAGCCGGGACTACTCCTACAATGAGCAGTTCTTC. Combining the CDR3 with reference TRBV5-1 and TRBJ2-1 gives the whole variable domain KAGVTQTPRYLIKTRGQQVTLSCSPISGHRSVSWYQQTPGQGLQFLFEYFSETQRNKGNFPGRFSGRQFSNSRSEMNVSTLELGDSALYLCASSRDYSYNEQFFGPGTRLTVL.

J is TRBJ2-7 and V is TRBV19, with a tentative D call TRBD2 (6 bases). Germline-derived CDR1 and CDR2 are LNHDA and SQIVND (reference sequence). V was clipped by 5 bases and J by 5 bases, with 16 bases between them. The CDR3 consists of 14 residues. CDR3 residues: CASSPSTRVHEQYF. The CDR3 nucleotides are TGTGCCAGTAGTCCCTCGACTAGAGTCCACGAGCAGTACTTC.